This T cell receptor (beta chain) was sequenced during a study of T cells in Graves' hyperthyroidism and ophthalmopathy. CDR3 length equals 15 residues. With V trimmed by 1 base and J by 5 bases, 6 bases remained unmatched. The germline gives CDR1 SGHVS, CDR2 FNYEAQ. RNA transcripts yielded amplified TCR beta CDR3 regions. First-round RT-PCR targeting the TCR CDR3 was performed with the HTBI primer set. One entry per CDR3 protein, called by TCRdb with MiXCR from the multiplex PCR reads. This sample has roughly 750,000 distinct CDR3 sequences; over 15% occur once, and the top ten carry around 7.7%. The TCR originated in a man aged 18 to 30 with Graves' hyperthyroidism. V and J are TRBV7-6 and TRBJ2-5, with TRBD1 identical over 8 bases. The material sequenced was blood. CDR3 sequence: CASSLGTGRTETQYF. DNA of the CDR3: TGTGCCAGCAGCTTAGGGACAGGGAGGACGGAGACCCAGTACTTC.